Below are 24 T cell receptor beta chains sequenced from a single sample in a study of cytomegalovirus exposure and HLA in healthy donors. PCR used 60 Vbeta primers and 13 Jbeta primers. The table came from immunoSEQ multiplex PCR; TCRdb's copy has only in-frame clones and leaves some out. The sample consists of approximately 150,000 clones, 80% of them appearing once. The sequencing sample was made of PBMCs. These receptors were taken from a man aged 18 to 35 in good health and CMV-seropositive.

The V gene is TRBV7-2, the J gene TRBJ2-5; 9 positions agree with TRBD2. The germline V gene has CDR1 SGHTA and CDR2 FQGNSA. V shed 2 bases and J 7 bases; nucleotides not matched to a gene: 5. The length of the CDR3 is 14 residues. The CDR3 DNA is TGTGCCAGCAGCTTAAGGCGGGGGGGTAGGACCCAGTACTTC. This gives the protein CASSLRRGGRTQYF.

This clone came up a few times. The V and J genes are TRBV5-4 and TRBJ2-2; D is possibly TRBD2 (5 bases). CDR3 size: 15 residues. V was trimmed by 7 bases and J by 1 base, leaving 14 bases between them. Germline V lookup: CDR1 SGHNT, CDR2 YYREEE (reference sequence). The CDR3, as DNA: TGTGCCAGCGCCCCCGAGGGAGTGAACACCGGGGAGCTGTTTTTT. Its translation is CASAPEGVNTGELFF.

This clone is a singleton in its sample. The chain has TRBV19 and TRBJ2-1; D may be TRBD2 (5 bases). Looked up from germline, CDR1 is LNHDA and CDR2 is SQIVND (reference sequence). Trimming stripped 7 bases from V and 0 bases from J, with 10 bases between. This CDR3 comprises 14 residues. The CDR3 DNA reads TGTGCCAGTATTGCCGGGGTCTCCTACAATGAGCAGTTCTTC. Encoded protein: CASIAGVSYNEQFF.

The CDR3 sequence is CASSQGTATFTDTQYF. DNA for the CDR3: TGCGCCAGCAGCCAGGGGACAGCTACCTTCACAGATACGCAGTATTTT. This chain uses TRBV5-1 with TRBJ2-3, with TRBD1 identical over 7 bases. The CDR3 length is 16 residues. Germline CDR1 is SGHRS and CDR2 is YFSETQ. After removal of 4 bases from V and 2 bases from J, the junction contained 10 bases not matched to a gene.

This chain links TRBV29-1 with TRBJ2-7; 8 bases agree with TRBD1. This CDR3 has 13 amino acids. The germline V gene encodes CDR1 SQVTM and CDR2 ANQGSEA. V dropped 3 bases and J dropped 2; count of bases not matched to a gene: 3. As DNA, the CDR3 is TGCAGCGTTGAGGACAGGGTCACCTACGAGCAGTACTTC. Translated: CSVEDRVTYEQYF.

The chain couples TRBV7-9 to TRBJ2-2; the match to TRBD2 covers 8 bases. CDR3 length: 16 residues. Germline-derived CDR1 and CDR2 are SEHNR and FQNEAQ (reference sequence). The V segment lost 5 bases and the J segment 2 bases; nucleotides outside the gene matches: 7. The chain's CDR3 is CASSPSGTRNTGELFF. For the CDR3, the DNA is TGTGCCAGCAGCCCTTCCGGGACTAGAAACACCGGGGAGCTGTTTTTT.

This clone was seen a single time. The chain uses TRBV7-3 and TRBJ1-2, with D tentatively TRBD1 (6 bases). The CDR3 has 15 amino acids. V lost 2 bases to trimming and J lost 0 bases, with 10 bases between them. Germline CDR1 is SGHTA and CDR2 is FQGTGA. This chain's CDR3 is CASSLGGSSNYGYTF. The CDR3 DNA sequence: TGTGCCAGCAGCTTAGGGGGCTCATCTAACTATGGCTACACCTTC.

This chain joins TRBV5-4 and TRBJ2-1; 10 positions match TRBD1. With 5 bases clipped from V and 0 bases from J, the junction kept 2 bases outside the gene matches. The V gene's germline CDR1 is SGHNT and CDR2 YYREEE (reference sequence). The CDR3 runs to 15 residues. Here the CDR3 reads CASRRDRGSYNEQFF. The CDR3 bases are TGTGCCAGCAGAAGGGACAGGGGCTCCTACAATGAGCAGTTCTTC.

V is TRBV5-1 and J is TRBJ2-7, with TRBD1 identical over 10 bases. Germline CDR1 and CDR2: SGHRS and YFSETQ. The CDR3 runs to 13 residues. V gave up 4 bases and J gave up 5 bases; unmatched junction bases: 3. The CDR3 protein is CASSRQGADEQYF. The CDR3 nucleotides are TGCGCCAGCAGCCGACAGGGGGCGGACGAGCAGTACTTC.

The rearrangement uses TRBV19 and TRBJ1-2; 10 positions agree with TRBD1. Germline V gene data show CDR1 as LNHDA and CDR2 as SQIVND (reference sequence). The CDR3 is 16 amino acids. V shed 9 bases, J shed 3 bases, and the junction held 13 bases outside the gene matches. CDR3: CASGDRGGVNDYGYTF. CDR3 nucleotide sequence: TGTGCCAGCGGGGACAGGGGAGGAGTGAACGACTATGGCTACACCTTC.

The rearrangement joins TRBV29-1 to TRBJ1-2; D unresolved. V was trimmed by 3 bases and J by 8 bases, leaving 10 bases between them. Germline V gene sequence: CDR1 SQVTM, CDR2 ANQGSEA. The CDR3 contains 11 residues. The CDR3 loop reads CSVDGVTGYTF. As DNA, the CDR3 is TGCAGCGTTGACGGGGTAACGGGCTACACCTTC. The full variable domain, with the rest looked up from reference TRBV29-1 and TRBJ1-2, is SAVISQKPSRDICQRGTSLTIQCQVDSQVTMMFWYRQQPGQSLTLIATANQGSEATYESGFVIDKFPISRPNLTFSTLTVSNMSPEDSSIYLCSVDGVTGYTFGSGTRLTVV.

The chain employs TRBV7-2 and TRBJ1-5, with TRBD1 matching 9 bases. The trim removed 4 bases at V and 9 bases at J, leaving 13 bases unmatched. The CDR3 runs to 16 residues. Germline CDR1 and CDR2: SGHTA and FQGNSA. Written as DNA, the CDR3 is TGTGCCAGCAGCTCAGAAAGGGGACAGGGATTTCGGCCCCAGCATTTT. Translating gives CASSSERGQGFRPQHF.

CDR3: CSVGRTGINYGYTF. DNA of the CDR3: TGCAGCGTGGGGAGGACAGGGATTAACTATGGCTACACCTTC. The V call is TRBV29-1, the J call TRBJ1-2, with 8 bases lining up with TRBD1. Germline assignment: CDR1 SQVTM and CDR2 ANQGSEA. V was clipped by 6 bases and J by 1 base; unmatched bases: 7. The CDR3 covers 14 residues.

The chain carries TRBV9 and TRBJ1-6; 7 bases agree with TRBD1. This CDR3 comprises 15 residues. Losses at the gene ends were 3 bases for V and 8 bases for J; bases not matched to a gene: 8. Germline V lookup: CDR1 SGDLS, CDR2 YYNGEE. The CDR3 loop reads CASSEEGASYSPLHF. Written as DNA, the CDR3 is TGTGCCAGCAGCGAGGAGGGGGCGAGTTATTCACCCCTCCACTTT.

This rearrangement joins TRBV28 to TRBJ1-1; 8 nucleotides align to TRBD1. Unmatched junction bases numbered 7, after V lost 6 bases and J lost 1 base. CDR3 length equals 15 residues. Germline V gene data show CDR1 as MDHEN and CDR2 as SYDVKM. The CDR3 nucleotides read TGTGCCAGCAGCCCTGGGGGACAGGCGAACACTGAAGCTTTCTTT. This gives the protein CASSPGGQANTEAFF. Combining the CDR3 with reference TRBV28 and TRBJ1-1 gives the whole variable domain DVKVTQSSRYLVKRTGEKVFLECVQDMDHENMFWYRQDPGLGLRLIYFSYDVKMKEKGDIPEGYSVSREKKERFSLILESASTNQTSMYLCASSPGGQANTEAFFGQGTRLTVV.

The chain carries TRBV5-8 and TRBJ2-5; TRBD1 might be the D (5 bases). The V end lost 0 bases, the J end lost 2 bases, and 14 bases lay between the germline ends. The V gene's germline CDR1 is SGHTS and CDR2 YDEGEE. This CDR3 has 16 residues. CDR3 sequence: CASSLGRAGQQETQYF. The CDR3 DNA follows: TGTGCCAGCAGCTTGGGAAGGGCAGGGCAGCAAGAGACCCAGTACTTC.

The genes are TRBV9 and TRBJ1-4; D call uncertain. V was shortened by 0 bases and J by 4 bases, with 4 bases between the two germline ends. The CDR3 is 13 residues long. The germline gives CDR1 SGDLS, CDR2 YYNGEE. The CDR3 nucleotides read TGTGCCAGCAGCGTAGATCTTAATGAAAAACTGTTTTTT. Translated: CASSVDLNEKLFF. The complete variable domain, with remaining parts taken from reference TRBV9 and TRBJ1-4, reads DSGVTQTPKHLITATGQRVTLRCSPRSGDLSVYWYQQSLDQGLQFLIQYYNGEERAKGNILERFSAQQFPDLHSELNLSSLELGDSALYFCASSVDLNEKLFFGSGTQLSVL.

This clone was detected a few times. One end of the junction fails to match germline, which may point to a read error. The chain uses TRBV18 and TRBJ2-6, with D tentatively TRBD1 (5 bases). CDR3 length equals 17 residues. Germline V gene data show CDR1 as KGHSH and CDR2 as LQKENI. The CDR3 DNA reads TGTGCCAGCTCACCTATGGGGCCCCCTGATGGGGCCAACGGCCTGACTTTC. It yields the protein CASSPMGPPDGANGLTF.

The rearrangement joins TRBV5-1 to TRBJ2-1, with D perhaps matching TRBD2 (6 bases). The CDR3 sequence is 13 residues long. CDR1 SGHRS and CDR2 YFSETQ come from the germline V gene. Trimming pared 2 bases from V and 9 bases from J, leaving 12 bases between. CDR3 DNA sequence: TGCGCCAGCAGCTTACCACTAGCCCGTGAGCAGTTCTTC. Its translation is CASSLPLAREQFF.

The V and J genes are TRBV5-4 and TRBJ2-3, with D hard to call. CDR1 SGHNT and CDR2 YYREEE come from the germline V gene (reference sequence). V was shortened by 0 bases and J by 4 bases, with 3 bases between the two germline ends. The CDR3 runs 12 residues. CDR3 loop: CASSLAADTQYF. The CDR3 DNA is TGTGCCAGCAGCTTGGCCGCAGATACGCAGTATTTT. The full variable domain, with the rest looked up from reference TRBV5-4 and TRBJ2-3, is ETGVTQSPTHLIKTRGQQVTLRCSSQSGHNTVSWYQQALGQGPQFIFQYYREEENGRGNFPPRFSGLQFPNYSSELNVNALELDDSALYLCASSLAADTQYFGPGTRLTVL.

V usage is TRBV5-1 and J usage is TRBJ2-5, with 9 bases that match TRBD1. V dropped 3 bases and J dropped 2; count of bases not matched to a gene: 2. Germline CDR1 SGHRS, CDR2 YFSETQ. The CDR3 length is 14 residues. Here the CDR3 reads CASSWGQGQETQYF. As DNA, the CDR3 is TGCGCCAGCAGCTGGGGACAGGGACAAGAGACCCAGTACTTC.

The V call is TRBV5-4, the J call TRBJ1-5; no reliable D call. The germline V and J ends were trimmed by 0 bases and 6 bases, with 4 bases remaining between them. Germline assignment: CDR1 SGHNT and CDR2 YYREEE (reference sequence). The CDR3 covers 12 residues. In nucleotides, the CDR3 is TGTGCCAGCAGCTTGGACACTCAGCCCCAGCATTTT. Amino acids: CASSLDTQPQHF.

In this sample, this clone turned up once. This rearrangement joins TRBV27 to TRBJ2-5; no clear D. This CDR3 is built from 14 residues. Per the germline V gene, CDR1 is MNHEY and CDR2 is SMNVEV (reference sequence). Deletions cut 4 bases from V and 7 bases from J, with 16 bases between. The CDR3 loop reads CASSSGAFVGTQYF. In DNA, the CDR3 is TGTGCCAGCAGTTCTGGAGCGTTTGTCGGGACCCAGTACTTC.

The chain links TRBV27 to TRBJ2-7; TRBD2 aligns across 9 bases. CDR1 and CDR2 (germline): MNHEY, SMNVEV (reference sequence). The CDR3 is 14 residues long. J gave up 4 bases and V 7 bases, and 8 bases lay outside the gene matches. CDR3 DNA sequence: TGTGCCAGCACCCCTGCGGGGGGGCTATACGAGCAGTACTTC. This translates into CASTPAGGLYEQYF.